A selection of T cell receptor beta chains follows, all from one sample in a study of long-term antiretroviral therapy in people with HIV. Clones were read by immunoSEQ multiplex PCR, and TCRdb kept only the in-frame ones, dropping some. This table has fewer than 25,000 clones, 85% to 90% appearing once. Material: unsorted PBMCs, obtained 1.8 years before starting antiretroviral therapy. These receptors originate from a woman in her twenties or thirties with HIV. CDR3s include the opening cysteine and the closing phenylalanine or tryptophan. The D gene is left open where the match is weak. Clone size is not always given. Where it is, it says once, few, many or a class for expanded clones.

TGTGCCAGCACCAATTATCCCGGGACCCAAGATACGCAGTATTTT,CASTNYPGTQDTQYF,TRBV27,once,TRBJ2-3,.
TGTGCCAGCTCACCAGGGCAGGGGAGTGGAAACACCATATATTTT,CASSPGQGSGNTIYF,TRBV18,.,TRBJ1-3,.
TGTGCCAGCAGCCCGACAGGCGTCTATGGCTACACCTTC,CASSPTGVYGYTF,TRBV11-2,.,TRBJ1-2,.
TGCGCCAGCAGCTTGAGCCTGGACAGCTATGGCTACACCTTC,CASSLSLDSYGYTF,TRBV5-1,.,TRBJ1-2,.
TGTGCCACCCAACGGGGGGGCGGCAACACCATATATTTT,CATQRGGGNTIYF,TRBV6-5,.,TRBJ1-3,.
TGTGCCAGCAGCTTGAGGGCGGACTCGGGGAATGAGCAGTTCTTC,CASSLRADSGNEQFF,TRBV7-9,.,TRBJ2-1,.
TGTGCCAGCAGTGTTGGCGCCGGGGAGCTGTTTTTT,CASSVGAGELFF,TRBV28,.,TRBJ2-2,.
TGCAGCGGGACCGGGACAGGGGTTAACCATGGCTACACCTTC,CSGTGTGVNHGYTF,TRBV29-1,.,TRBJ1-2,TRBD1
TGTGCCACCAGCAGACAGGGAGGAAATCAGCCCCAGCATTTT,CATSRQGGNQPQHF,TRBV15,.,TRBJ1-5,.
TGCGCCAGCAGCCACCTGGGGGGGCGCGCCAGCACAGATACGCAGTATTTT,CASSHLGGRASTDTQYF,TRBV4-1,once,TRBJ2-3,.
TGTGCTAGTGGCCGAGGGACAGATTACAATGAGCAGTTCTTC,CASGRGTDYNEQFF,TRBV12-5,.,TRBJ2-1,TRBD1
TGTGCCAGTAGTATATGGGGTGGGGACACTGAAGCTTTCTTT,CASSIWGGDTEAFF,TRBV19,few,TRBJ1-1,.
TGTGCCAGCAGCTTGAGCTCAGGGCTGCGGCAGTTCTTC,CASSLSSGLRQFF,TRBV7-3,.,TRBJ2-1,.
TGTGCCTGGAGTGTGGGAGGGGGGGATCAAGAGACCCAGTACTTC,CAWSVGGGDQETQYF,TRBV30,once,TRBJ2-5,.
TGTGCCAGTACTCCCGGGGGGATTAACAGGGGCACTGAAGCTTTCTTT,CASTPGGINRGTEAFF,TRBV19,.,TRBJ1-1,TRBD1
TGTGCCTGGAGTCTCCCCTGGGCTAGCGGGGGCTACAATGAGCAGTTCTTC,CAWSLPWASGGYNEQFF,TRBV30,.,TRBJ2-1,TRBD2
TGTGCCAGCAGCCCGACACAGGGGATCTCTCAGCCCCAGCATTTT,CASSPTQGISQPQHF,TRBV27,.,TRBJ1-5,TRBD1
TGTGCCAGTAGTATAGCTATGAACACTGAAGCTTTCTTT,CASSIAMNTEAFF,TRBV19,.,TRBJ1-1,.
TGTGCCAGCAGTTACAGGAACACTGAAGCTTTCTTT,CASSYRNTEAFF,TRBV6-5,.,TRBJ1-1,.
TGCGCCAGCAGCTTGGCGGCAGGGGAAGCTTTCTTT,CASSLAAGEAFF,TRBV5-1,.,TRBJ1-1,.
TGTGCCAGCAGCTTAATAGCCGGGGGGGCGATTACGCAGTATTTT,CASSLIAGGAITQYF,TRBV11-2,.,TRBJ2-3,TRBD2
TGTGCCAGCAGCCATTTAACCGAAGCTTTCTTT,CASSHLTEAFF,TRBV7-8,.,TRBJ1-1,.
TGTGCCACCCTCTGGGTGAATGGCTACACCTTC,CATLWVNGYTF,TRBV6-5,.,TRBJ1-2,.
TGTGCCAGCAGCTTAGGCCAAAGCAATCAGCCCCAGCATTTT,CASSLGQSNQPQHF,TRBV5-6,.,TRBJ1-5,.
TGCGCCAGCAGCTTGGATTCATTGGCCCCTGAAGCTTTCTTT,CASSLDSLAPEAFF,TRBV5-1,.,TRBJ1-1,.
TGCGCCAGCAGTGGAGTTTCCCTCGGGACACTACTTAACTATGGCTACACCTTC,CASSGVSLGTLLNYGYTF,TRBV4-1,few,TRBJ1-2,.
TGCGCCAGCAGCTTGTTGGGGGAGCAGACCCAGTACTTC,CASSLLGEQTQYF,TRBV5-1,.,TRBJ2-5,.
TGTGCCTGCGGGCAGGGAACTGAAGCTTTCTTT,CACGQGTEAFF,TRBV10-3,.,TRBJ1-1,.
TGTGCCAGCAGTTACTCGGGCAAGGGCACTGAAGCTTTCTTT,CASSYSGKGTEAFF,TRBV6-6,.,TRBJ1-1,.
TGTGCCAGCAAAGTGGGACTAGCGGGATTTGACTACAATGAGCAGTTCTTC,CASKVGLAGFDYNEQFF,TRBV5-8,once,TRBJ2-1,TRBD2
TGTGCCAGCAGTGAAATTTGGGGGACGAACACCGGGGAGCTGTTTTTT,CASSEIWGTNTGELFF,TRBV6-1,.,TRBJ2-2,.
TGTGCCAGCAGCCCCGGGTGGTCTGGAAACACCATATATTTT,CASSPGWSGNTIYF,TRBV5-8,.,TRBJ1-3,.
TGTGCCTGGAGTGTATTGACAGAGGAGGGCGGGGGGCTGCGGACTGAAGCTTTCTTT,CAWSVLTEEGGGLRTEAFF,TRBV30,once,TRBJ1-1,.
TGTGCCAGCAGCTTACGGACAGGGATGGAGACCCAGTACTTC,CASSLRTGMETQYF,TRBV5-6,.,TRBJ2-5,TRBD1
TGTGCCAGCAGGATTACAGGTAACTACAATGAGCAGTTCTTC,CASRITGNYNEQFF,TRBV6-1,.,TRBJ2-1,.
TGCAGCGTTGAAGTGGGTGGGGCGGGAAATCAGCCCCAGCATTTT,CSVEVGGAGNQPQHF,TRBV29-1,.,TRBJ1-5,.
TGTGCTAGCCACCGGGAAAATTCCTACGAGCAGTACTTC,CASHRENSYEQYF,TRBV6-1,.,TRBJ2-7,.
TGTGCCAGCAGCTTGACCGAGCGGGGGACAGATACGCAGTATTTT,CASSLTERGTDTQYF,TRBV5-8,.,TRBJ2-3,TRBD2
TGCGCCAGCAGCTTGGATTCAGGGTCCGGTCAGCCCCAGCATTTT,CASSLDSGSGQPQHF,TRBV5-1,.,TRBJ1-5,.
TGTGCCAGCAGCCCACTTCTTGGCGTGGGCAAAAACATTCAGTACTTC,CASSPLLGVGKNIQYF,TRBV11-2,once,TRBJ2-4,.
TGCGCCAGCAGCACCGGGAGTAGCACAGATACGCAGTATTTT,CASSTGSSTDTQYF,TRBV5-1,.,TRBJ2-3,.
TGTGCCAGCAGCTTAGGCAGGGGGAACACTGAAGCTTTCTTT,CASSLGRGNTEAFF,TRBV11-3,once,TRBJ1-1,.
TGTGCCAGCAGCTTTCCGGATTCACCCCTCCACTTT,CASSFPDSPLHF,TRBV13,.,TRBJ1-6,.
TGTGCCAGCAGTTACCCAGGGGGCTATGAGACCCAGTACTTC,CASSYPGGYETQYF,TRBV6-5,.,TRBJ2-5,TRBD1
TGTGCCTGGAGTGCTACAGGGGTTATCTCTGGAAACACCATATATTTT,CAWSATGVISGNTIYF,TRBV30,.,TRBJ1-3,TRBD1
TGTGCCAGCAGCTTACAGGTTTCTGTCGAGACCCAGTACTTC,CASSLQVSVETQYF,TRBV5-4,.,TRBJ2-5,.
TGTGCCAGCAGTCCACTAGCGGGGGGGTTCGAGCAGTACTTC,CASSPLAGGFEQYF,TRBV6-1,.,TRBJ2-7,TRBD2
TGTGCCAGCGCCAGGAACACTGAAGCTTTCTTT,CASARNTEAFF,TRBV13,.,TRBJ1-1,.
TGTGCCAGCAGAACAGGGACAGGGGATCAGCCCCAGCATTTT,CASRTGTGDQPQHF,TRBV6-5,.,TRBJ1-5,TRBD1
TGTGCCAGCAGGCCCTCCTACAATGAGCAGTTCTTC,CASRPSYNEQFF,TRBV5-5,.,TRBJ2-1,.
TGTGCCAGCGGGCGACAGGGAACAAATGAAAAACTGTTTTTT,CASGRQGTNEKLFF,TRBV25-1,.,TRBJ1-4,TRBD1
TGTGCCAGCAGTTTATCCGGGGCGGGAAGAGATACGCAGTATTTT,CASSLSGAGRDTQYF,TRBV27,.,TRBJ2-3,.
TGTGCCAGCAGGGGACAGGATTGGGGGAACGAGCAGTACTTC,CASRGQDWGNEQYF,TRBV2,.,TRBJ2-7,TRBD1
TGTGCCAGCAGCGACGCGACCTATCAGCCCCAGCATTTT,CASSDATYQPQHF,TRBV5-6,.,TRBJ1-5,.